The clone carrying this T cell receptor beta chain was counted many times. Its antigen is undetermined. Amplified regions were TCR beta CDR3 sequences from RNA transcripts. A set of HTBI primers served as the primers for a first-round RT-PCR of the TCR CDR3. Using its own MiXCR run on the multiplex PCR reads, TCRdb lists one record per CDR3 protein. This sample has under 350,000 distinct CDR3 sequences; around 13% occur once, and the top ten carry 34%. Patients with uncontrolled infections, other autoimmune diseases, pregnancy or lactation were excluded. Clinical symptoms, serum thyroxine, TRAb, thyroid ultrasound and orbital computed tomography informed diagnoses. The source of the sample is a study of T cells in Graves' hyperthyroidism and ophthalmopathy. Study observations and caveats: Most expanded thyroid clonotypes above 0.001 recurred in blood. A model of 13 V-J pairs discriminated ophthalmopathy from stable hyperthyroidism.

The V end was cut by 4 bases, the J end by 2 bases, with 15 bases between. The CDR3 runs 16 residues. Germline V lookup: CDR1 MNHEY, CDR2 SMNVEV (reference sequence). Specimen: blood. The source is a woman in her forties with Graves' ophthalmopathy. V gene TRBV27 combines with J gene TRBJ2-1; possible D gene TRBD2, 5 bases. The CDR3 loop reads CASSSSMTGTYNEQFF. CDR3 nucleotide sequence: TGTGCCAGCAGTTCCTCCATGACGGGGACCTACAATGAGCAGTTCTTC.